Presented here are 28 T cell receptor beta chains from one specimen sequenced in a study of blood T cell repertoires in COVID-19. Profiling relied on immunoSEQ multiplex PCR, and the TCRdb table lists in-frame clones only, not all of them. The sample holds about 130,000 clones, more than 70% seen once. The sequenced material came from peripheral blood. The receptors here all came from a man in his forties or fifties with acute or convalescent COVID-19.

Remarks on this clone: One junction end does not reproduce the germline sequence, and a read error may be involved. CDR3 protein: CASSLYSIGNEKLFF. The DNA for the CDR3 is TGTGCCAGCAGCTTATACAGCATCGGTAATGAAAAACTGTTTTTT. This chain uses TRBV27 with TRBJ1-4; D call uncertain. The V gene's germline CDR1 is MNHEY and CDR2 SMNVEV (reference sequence). The CDR3 extends over 15 amino acids. Complete variable domain (other parts from reference TRBV27 and TRBJ1-4): EAQVTQNPRYLITVTGKKLTVTCSQNMNHEYMSWYRQDPGLGLRQIYYSMNVEVTDKGDVPEGYKVSRKEKRNFPLILESPSPNQTSLYFCASSLYSIGNEKLFFGSGTQLSVL.

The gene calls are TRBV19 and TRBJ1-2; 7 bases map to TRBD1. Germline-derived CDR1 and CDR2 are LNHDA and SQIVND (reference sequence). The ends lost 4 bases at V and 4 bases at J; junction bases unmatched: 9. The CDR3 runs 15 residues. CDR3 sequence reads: CASSTRDRPLYGYTF. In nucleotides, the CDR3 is TGTGCCAGTAGTACCCGGGACAGACCGCTCTATGGCTACACCTTC.

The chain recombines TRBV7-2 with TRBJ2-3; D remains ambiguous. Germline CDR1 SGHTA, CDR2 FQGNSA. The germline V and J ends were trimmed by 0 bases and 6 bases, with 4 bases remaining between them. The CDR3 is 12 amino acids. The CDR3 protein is CASSLAFDTQYF. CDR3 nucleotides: TGTGCCAGCAGCTTAGCCTTCGATACGCAGTATTTT. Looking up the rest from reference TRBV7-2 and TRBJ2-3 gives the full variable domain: GAGVSQSPSNKVTEKGKDVELRCDPISGHTALYWYRQSLGQGLEFLIYFQGNSAPDKSGLPSDRFSAERTGGSVSTLTIQRTQQEDSAVYLCASSLAFDTQYFGPGTRLTVL.

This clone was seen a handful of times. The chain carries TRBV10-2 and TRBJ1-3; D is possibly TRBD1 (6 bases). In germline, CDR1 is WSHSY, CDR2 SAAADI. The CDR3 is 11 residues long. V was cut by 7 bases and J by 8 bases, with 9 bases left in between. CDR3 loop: CASIQGDTIYF. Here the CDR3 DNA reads TGCGCCAGCATACAGGGTGACACCATATATTTT.

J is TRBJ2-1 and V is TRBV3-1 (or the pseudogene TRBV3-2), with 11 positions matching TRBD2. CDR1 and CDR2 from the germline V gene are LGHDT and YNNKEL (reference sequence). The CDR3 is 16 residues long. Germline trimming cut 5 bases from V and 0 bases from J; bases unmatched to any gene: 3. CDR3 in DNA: TGTGCCAGCAGCGCTAGCGGGAGGAACTCCTACAATGAGCAGTTCTTC. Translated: CASSASGRNSYNEQFF.

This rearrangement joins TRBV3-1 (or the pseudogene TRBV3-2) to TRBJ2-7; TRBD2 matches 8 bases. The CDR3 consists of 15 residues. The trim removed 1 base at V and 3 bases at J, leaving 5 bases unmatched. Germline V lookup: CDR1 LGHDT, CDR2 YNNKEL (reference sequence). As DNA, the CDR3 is TGTGCCAGCAGCCAAGGGGTAGCGGGAAGCTACGAGCAGTACTTC. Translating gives CASSQGVAGSYEQYF.

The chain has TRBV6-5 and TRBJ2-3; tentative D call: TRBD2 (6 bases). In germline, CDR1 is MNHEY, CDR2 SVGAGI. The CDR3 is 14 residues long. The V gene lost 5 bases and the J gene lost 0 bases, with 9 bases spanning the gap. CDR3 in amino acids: CASSTGTSTDTQYF. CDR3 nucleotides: TGTGCCAGCAGTACCGGGACTAGCACAGATACGCAGTATTTT.

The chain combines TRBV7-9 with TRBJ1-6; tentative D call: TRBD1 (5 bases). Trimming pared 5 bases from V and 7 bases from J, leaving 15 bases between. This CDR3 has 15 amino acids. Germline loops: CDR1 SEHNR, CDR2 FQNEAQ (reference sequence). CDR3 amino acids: CASSLVRQSNSPLHF. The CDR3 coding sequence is TGTGCCAGCAGCCTAGTCAGACAGTCGAATTCACCCCTCCACTTT.

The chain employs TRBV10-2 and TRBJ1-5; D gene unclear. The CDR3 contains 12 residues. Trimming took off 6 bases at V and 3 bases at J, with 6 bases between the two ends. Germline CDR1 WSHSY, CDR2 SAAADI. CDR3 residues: CASRGPNQPQHF. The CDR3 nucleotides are TGCGCCAGCAGGGGCCCCAATCAGCCCCAGCATTTT.

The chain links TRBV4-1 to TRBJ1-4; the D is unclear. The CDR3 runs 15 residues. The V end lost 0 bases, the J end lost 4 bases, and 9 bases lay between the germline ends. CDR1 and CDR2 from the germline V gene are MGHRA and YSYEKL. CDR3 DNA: TGCGCCAGCAGCCAAGATTTCAGGCTTAATGAAAAACTGTTTTTT. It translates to CASSQDFRLNEKLFF.

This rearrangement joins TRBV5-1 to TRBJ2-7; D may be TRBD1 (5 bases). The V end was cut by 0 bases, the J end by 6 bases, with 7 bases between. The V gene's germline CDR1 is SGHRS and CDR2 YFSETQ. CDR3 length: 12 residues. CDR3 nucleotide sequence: TGCGCCAGCAGCTTGGGGGGCCGCGAGCAGTACTTC. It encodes CASSLGGREQYF.

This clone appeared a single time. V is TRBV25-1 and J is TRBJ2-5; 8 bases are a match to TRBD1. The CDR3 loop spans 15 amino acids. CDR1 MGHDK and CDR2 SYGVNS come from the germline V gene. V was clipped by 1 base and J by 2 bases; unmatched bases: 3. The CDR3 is CASSEFQGAQETQYF. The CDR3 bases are TGTGCCAGCAGTGAATTCCAGGGGGCTCAAGAGACCCAGTACTTC.

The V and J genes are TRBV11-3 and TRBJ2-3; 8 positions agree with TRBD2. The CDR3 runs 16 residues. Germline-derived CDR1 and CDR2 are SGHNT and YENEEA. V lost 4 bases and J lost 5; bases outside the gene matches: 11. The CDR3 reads CASSSRTGGPLDTQYF. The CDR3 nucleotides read TGTGCCAGCAGCTCTAGGACGGGGGGGCCTTTAGATACGCAGTATTTT.

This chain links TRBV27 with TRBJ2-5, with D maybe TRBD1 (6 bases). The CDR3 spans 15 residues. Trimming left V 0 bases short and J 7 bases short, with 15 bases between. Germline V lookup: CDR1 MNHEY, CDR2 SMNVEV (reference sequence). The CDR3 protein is CASSLSPGHKATQYF. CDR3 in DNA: TGTGCCAGCAGTTTATCCCCGGGACACAAGGCGACCCAGTACTTC.

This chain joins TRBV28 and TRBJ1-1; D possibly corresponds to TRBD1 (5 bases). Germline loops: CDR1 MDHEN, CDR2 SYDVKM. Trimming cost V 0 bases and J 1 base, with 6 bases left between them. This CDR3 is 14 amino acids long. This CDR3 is CASSLWGGNTEAFF. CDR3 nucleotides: TGTGCCAGCAGTTTATGGGGGGGGAACACTGAAGCTTTCTTT.

This chain's CDR3 is CAITRTGELFF. The CDR3 DNA is TGTGCCATCACCCGGACCGGGGAGCTGTTTTTT. The chain employs TRBV10-3 and TRBJ2-2, with D unclear. The CDR3 extends over 11 amino acids. Germline CDR1 is ENHRY and CDR2 is SYGVKD. Trimming cost V 7 bases and J 5 bases, with 5 bases left between them.

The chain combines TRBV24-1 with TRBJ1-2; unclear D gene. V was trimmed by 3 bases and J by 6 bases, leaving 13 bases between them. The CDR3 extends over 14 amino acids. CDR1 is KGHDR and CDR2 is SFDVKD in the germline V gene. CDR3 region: CATSDPRGVDGYTF. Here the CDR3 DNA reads TGTGCCACCAGTGATCCGAGAGGTGTTGATGGCTACACCTTC.

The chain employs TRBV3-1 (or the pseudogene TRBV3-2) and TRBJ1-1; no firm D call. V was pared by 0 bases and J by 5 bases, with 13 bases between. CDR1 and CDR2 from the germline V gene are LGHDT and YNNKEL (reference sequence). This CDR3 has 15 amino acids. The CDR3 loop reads CASSQDGLAGTEAFF. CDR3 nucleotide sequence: TGTGCCAGCAGCCAAGATGGGCTAGCAGGTACTGAAGCTTTCTTT.

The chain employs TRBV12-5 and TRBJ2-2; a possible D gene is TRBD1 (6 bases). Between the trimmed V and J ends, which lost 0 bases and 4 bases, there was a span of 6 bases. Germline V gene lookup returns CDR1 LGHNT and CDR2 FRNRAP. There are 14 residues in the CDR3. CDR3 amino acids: CASGLVQGTGELFF. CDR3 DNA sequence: TGTGCTAGTGGTTTGGTACAGGGCACCGGGGAGCTGTTTTTT.

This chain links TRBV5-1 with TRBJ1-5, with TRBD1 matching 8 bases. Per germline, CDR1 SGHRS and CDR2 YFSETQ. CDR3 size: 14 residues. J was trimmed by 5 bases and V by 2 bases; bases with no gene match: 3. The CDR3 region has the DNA TGCGCCAGCAGCTTCGGACAGGGAGATCAGCCCCAGCATTTT. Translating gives CASSFGQGDQPQHF. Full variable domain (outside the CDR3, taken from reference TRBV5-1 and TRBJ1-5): KAGVTQTPRYLIKTRGQQVTLSCSPISGHRSVSWYQQTPGQGLQFLFEYFSETQRNKGNFPGRFSGRQFSNSRSEMNVSTLELGDSALYLCASSFGQGDQPQHFGDGTRLSIL.

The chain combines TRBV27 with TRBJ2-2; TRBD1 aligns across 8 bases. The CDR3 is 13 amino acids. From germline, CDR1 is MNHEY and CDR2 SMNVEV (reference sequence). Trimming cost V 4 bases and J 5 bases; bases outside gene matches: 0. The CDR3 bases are TGTGCCAGCAGTTGGACAGGGACCGGGGAGCTGTTTTTT. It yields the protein CASSWTGTGELFF.

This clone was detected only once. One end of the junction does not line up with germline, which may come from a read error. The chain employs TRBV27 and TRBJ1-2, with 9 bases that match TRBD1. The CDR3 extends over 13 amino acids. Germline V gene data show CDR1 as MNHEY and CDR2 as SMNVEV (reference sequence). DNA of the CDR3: TGTGCCAGCAGTTTCTACACAGGGGGCCTCTTTCACTTC. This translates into CASSFYTGGLFHF.

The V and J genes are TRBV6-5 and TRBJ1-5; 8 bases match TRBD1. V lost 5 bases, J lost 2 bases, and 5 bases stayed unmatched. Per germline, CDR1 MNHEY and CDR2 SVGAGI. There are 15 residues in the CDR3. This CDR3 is CASSLTGGRNQPQHF. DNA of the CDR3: TGTGCCAGCAGTCTCACAGGGGGACGCAATCAGCCCCAGCATTTT.

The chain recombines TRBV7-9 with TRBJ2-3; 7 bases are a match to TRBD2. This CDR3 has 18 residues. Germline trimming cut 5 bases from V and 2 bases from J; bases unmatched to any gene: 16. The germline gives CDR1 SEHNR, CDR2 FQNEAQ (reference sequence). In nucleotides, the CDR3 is TGTGCCAGCAGCCTGGTCGGGCGCTCTAGCGGTGACACAGATACGCAGTATTTT. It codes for CASSLVGRSSGDTDTQYF.

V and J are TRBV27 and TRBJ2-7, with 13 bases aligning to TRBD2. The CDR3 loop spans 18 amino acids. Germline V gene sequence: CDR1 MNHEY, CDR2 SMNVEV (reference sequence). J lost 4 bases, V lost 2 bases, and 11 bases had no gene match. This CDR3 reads CASSLLSLAGGPGYEQYF. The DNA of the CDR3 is TGTGCCAGCAGTTTACTGTCACTAGCGGGAGGGCCGGGGTACGAGCAGTACTTC.

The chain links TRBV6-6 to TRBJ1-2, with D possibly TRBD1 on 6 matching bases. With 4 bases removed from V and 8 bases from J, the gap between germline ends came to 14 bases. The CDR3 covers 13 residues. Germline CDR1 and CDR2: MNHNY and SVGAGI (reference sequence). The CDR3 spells CASSSDRWAGYTF. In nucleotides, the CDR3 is TGTGCCAGCAGTTCTGACAGGTGGGCCGGCTACACCTTC.

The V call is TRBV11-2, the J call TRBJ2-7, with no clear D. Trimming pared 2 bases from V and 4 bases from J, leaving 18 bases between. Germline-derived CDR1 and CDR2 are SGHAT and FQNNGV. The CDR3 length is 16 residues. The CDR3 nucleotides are TGTGCCAGCAGCTTATATAGAACAACTAAGAAATACGAGCAGTACTTC. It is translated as CASSLYRTTKKYEQYF.

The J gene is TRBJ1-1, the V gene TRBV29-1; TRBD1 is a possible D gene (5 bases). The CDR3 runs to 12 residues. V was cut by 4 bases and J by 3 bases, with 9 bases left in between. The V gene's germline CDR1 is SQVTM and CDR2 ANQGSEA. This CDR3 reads CSVGGAYTEAFF. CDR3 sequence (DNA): TGCAGCGTTGGTGGGGCCTACACTGAAGCTTTCTTT.